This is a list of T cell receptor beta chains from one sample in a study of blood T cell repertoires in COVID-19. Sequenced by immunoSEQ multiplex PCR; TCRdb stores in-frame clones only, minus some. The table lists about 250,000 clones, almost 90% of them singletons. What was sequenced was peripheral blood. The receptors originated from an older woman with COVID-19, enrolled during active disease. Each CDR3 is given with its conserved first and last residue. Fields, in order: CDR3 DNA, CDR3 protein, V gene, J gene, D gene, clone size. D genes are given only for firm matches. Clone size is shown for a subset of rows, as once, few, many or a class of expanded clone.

TGCGCCAGCAGCTTGGCGGGGACACCTCCCTACGAGCAGTACTTC	CASSLAGTPPYEQYF	TRBV5-1	TRBJ2-7	NA	few
TGTGCCAGCACGGGGAAGCGGGGGTACAATGAGCAGTTCTTC	CASTGKRGYNEQFF	TRBV2	TRBJ2-1	TRBD2	NA
TGTGCCAGCAGTGGAAGCGGGTCCCGTAACACCTTC	CASSGSGSRNTF	TRBV2	TRBJ1-2	NA	NA
TGTGCCAGCCAGGGACAGGGTCCCTACGAGCAGTACTTC	CASQGQGPYEQYF	TRBV6-6	TRBJ2-7	TRBD1	NA
TGTGCCTGGAGTGTATTTCCGGGACAGGGGAGCTACACCTTC	CAWSVFPGQGSYTF	TRBV30	TRBJ1-2	TRBD1	NA
TGTGCCAGCTCACCCGGACTAGCGGAATATGAGCAGTTCTTC	CASSPGLAEYEQFF	TRBV18	TRBJ2-1	TRBD2	NA
TGTGCCAGCAGCTTAGATCTTATAGGTCGGGCTGAAGCTTTCTTT	CASSLDLIGRAEAFF	TRBV7-9	TRBJ1-1	NA	NA
TGTGCCAGCAGTCGTACAGGGGGCTTGAACACTGAAGCTTTCTTT	CASSRTGGLNTEAFF	TRBV28	TRBJ1-1	TRBD1	NA
TGTGCCAGCTCACCCCAAGCGGGGGTAGAGGAGACCCAGTACTTC	CASSPQAGVEETQYF	TRBV18	TRBJ2-5	TRBD2	NA
TGTGCCAGCAGCGCCGGACAGGGAGGCACCGGGGAGCTGTTTTTT	CASSAGQGGTGELFF	TRBV7-6	TRBJ2-2	TRBD1	NA
TGTGCCAGCAGCCACGGGACAGTTAGCAATCAGCCCCAGCATTTT	CASSHGTVSNQPQHF	TRBV6-6	TRBJ1-5	TRBD1	NA
TGTGCCTGGAGTTGGACAGGGTCTGGTGGGGCCAACGTCCTGACTTTC	CAWSWTGSGGANVLTF	TRBV30	TRBJ2-6	TRBD1	NA
TGTGCCAGCAGTGGTACAGGGATAGGCAATGAGCAGTTCTTC	CASSGTGIGNEQFF	TRBV27	TRBJ2-1	NA	NA
TGTGCCAGCAGAGCCGAGAACACCGGGGAGCTGTTTTTT	CASRAENTGELFF	TRBV6-5	TRBJ2-2	NA	NA
TGTGCCAGCAGCGCTCCACCCCGGGACAGACTTTCCGAGCAGTACTTC	CASSAPPRDRLSEQYF	TRBV7-2	TRBJ2-7	TRBD1	few
TGTGCCAGCAGCCCCTCGACAGTGACTGGAAACACCATATATTTT	CASSPSTVTGNTIYF	TRBV9	TRBJ1-3	NA	NA
TGTGCCAGCAGCCCAGGGACAGCCACTTCCACAGATACGCAGTATTTT	CASSPGTATSTDTQYF	TRBV11-3	TRBJ2-3	TRBD1	NA
TGTGCCAGCAGCTTAGTATCTAGCGGGGTATTGGGCTATGGCTACACCTTC	CASSLVSSGVLGYGYTF	TRBV11-2	TRBJ1-2	NA	NA
TGTGCCAGCAGCCGACAACGGGGGGACACCATATATTTT	CASSRQRGDTIYF	TRBV7-8	TRBJ1-3	NA	NA
TGTGCCAGCAGCTTTCAGGGGACGGGAACTGAAGCTTTCTTT	CASSFQGTGTEAFF	TRBV7-3	TRBJ1-1	NA	once
TGTGCCAGCAGAATTAGACAGACGATGAACACTGAAGCTTTCTTT	CASRIRQTMNTEAFF	TRBV2	TRBJ1-1	NA	NA
TGTGCCAGCAGTTCCGGGACAGACTACAATGAGCAGTTCTTC	CASSSGTDYNEQFF	TRBV6-1	TRBJ2-1	TRBD1	NA
TGCGCCAGCAGCCAAGAAAATCTAGATTGGGAAAAACTGTTTTTT	CASSQENLDWEKLFF	TRBV4-1	TRBJ1-4	NA	NA
TGTGCCAGCAGTGGAGGACAGGAAAGTACTGAAGCTTTCTTT	CASSGGQESTEAFF	TRBV6-2/TRBV6-3	TRBJ1-1	TRBD1	NA
TGTGCCAGCAGCGCCTCATTGTCTATTGCTGAAGCTTTCTTT	CASSASLSIAEAFF	TRBV7-9	TRBJ1-1	NA	few
TGTGCCAGCAGCTTAAGTGCGGCGAACACTGAAGCTTTCTTT	CASSLSAANTEAFF	TRBV7-9	TRBJ1-1	NA	NA